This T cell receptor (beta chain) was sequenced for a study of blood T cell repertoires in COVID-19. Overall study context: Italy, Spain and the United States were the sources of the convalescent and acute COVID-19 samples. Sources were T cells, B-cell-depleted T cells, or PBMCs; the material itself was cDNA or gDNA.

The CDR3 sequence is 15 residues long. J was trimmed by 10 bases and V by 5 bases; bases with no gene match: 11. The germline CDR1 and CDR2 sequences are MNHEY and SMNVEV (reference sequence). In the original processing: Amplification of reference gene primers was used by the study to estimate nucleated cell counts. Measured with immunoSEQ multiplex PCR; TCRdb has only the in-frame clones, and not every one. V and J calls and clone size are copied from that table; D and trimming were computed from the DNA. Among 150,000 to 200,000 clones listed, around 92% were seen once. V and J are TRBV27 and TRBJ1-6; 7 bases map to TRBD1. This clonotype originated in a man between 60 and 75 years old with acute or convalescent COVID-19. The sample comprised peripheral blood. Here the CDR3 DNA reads TGTGCCAGCAGTACCGGACAGGTCGCCTACTCACCCCTCCACTTT. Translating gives CASSTGQVAYSPLHF.